The T cell receptor (beta chain) under discussion was sequenced for a study of shared T cell receptors in the human thymus. TCRdb's copy holds only in-frame clones and misses some; the assay was immunoSEQ multiplex PCR. The table has hundreds of thousands of clones, roughly 90% seen once. In germline, CDR1 is LGHNA, CDR2 YNFKEQ. The CDR3 totals 16 residues. Trimming cost V 0 bases and J 3 bases; bases outside gene matches: 6. The same data also went into a second study, on human thymus T cells.

The chain has TRBV4-2 and TRBJ2-7; 9 positions agree with TRBD2. This TCR was recovered from a boy younger than two with a congenital heart defect. The sample consisted of thymocytes. CDR3 nucleotide sequence: TGTGCCAGCAGCCAAGAGTCGGCTAGCGGGGACTACGAGCAGTACTTC. It translates to CASSQESASGDYEQYF.